This T cell receptor (beta chain) was retrieved from a study of cytomegalovirus exposure and HLA in healthy donors. PCR involved 60 Vbeta and 13 Jbeta primers. Libraries were prepared by immunoSEQ multiplex PCR; TCRdb keeps only in-frame clonotypes and omits some of them. The sample includes about 200,000 clones, about 88% of them seen just once. Germline V CDR1 and CDR2: SGHRS, YFSETQ. CDR3 length equals 15 residues. Between the trimmed V and J ends, which lost 4 bases and 3 bases, there was a span of 17 bases. The material sequenced was PBMCs. This sequence was found in a woman between 25 and 40 years old in good health and CMV-seronegative. The chain links TRBV5-1 to TRBJ2-7, with D perhaps TRBD1 (5 bases). This CDR3 reads CASSRGRGWYYEQYF. DNA of the CDR3: TGCGCCAGCAGCCGAGGAAGGGGCTGGTACTACGAGCAGTACTTC.